The rows below give T cell receptor beta chains drawn from one sample of a study of T cell changes during pregnancy in multiple sclerosis. Data came from immunoSEQ multiplex PCR; TCRdb stores just in-frame clones and leaves some out. The data show around 26,000 clones, more than 75% seen once. Sample: CD8+ T cells from peripheral blood mononuclear cells, taken in the first trimester of pregnancy. These TCRs come from a female donor in good health, enrolled as a control in a pregnancy study. Each CDR3 is given with its conserved first and last residue. The order of the fields is clone size, J gene, V gene, D gene, CDR3 protein, CDR3 DNA. The D gene is left open where the match is weak. Clone sizes are given selectively: once, few, many, or a class where the clone is expanded.

clone_size: few
j_call: TRBJ1-5
v_call: TRBV13
d_call: TRBD1
cdr3_aa: CASSFGQGQPQHF
cdr3_nt: TGTGCCAGCAGCTTCGGACAGGGACAGCCCCAGCATTTT

clone_size: -
j_call: TRBJ2-4
v_call: TRBV15
d_call: TRBD1
cdr3_aa: CATSRLRTGRKNIQYF
cdr3_nt: TGTGCCACCAGCAGACTCCGGACAGGACGCAAAAACATTCAGTACTTC

clone_size: -
j_call: TRBJ2-2
v_call: TRBV2
d_call: -
cdr3_aa: CASSGQDSNTGELFF
cdr3_nt: TGTGCCAGCAGTGGTCAGGACTCGAACACCGGGGAGCTGTTTTTT

clone_size: medium-sized
j_call: TRBJ1-2
v_call: TRBV21-1
d_call: -
cdr3_aa: CASIRDRGSGYTF
cdr3_nt: TGTGCCAGCATCAGAGACAGGGGATCGGGCTACACCTTC

clone_size: -
j_call: TRBJ2-7
v_call: TRBV7-9
d_call: -
cdr3_aa: CASSGWAGLEEQYF
cdr3_nt: TGTGCCAGCAGCGGTTGGGCAGGGCTGGAGGAGCAGTACTTC

clone_size: -
j_call: TRBJ2-5
v_call: TRBV5-6
d_call: TRBD1
cdr3_aa: CASSTEVDRDGVTQYF
cdr3_nt: TGTGCCAGCAGCACGGAGGTTGACAGGGATGGAGTGACCCAGTACTTC

clone_size: -
j_call: TRBJ2-1
v_call: TRBV7-9
d_call: TRBD2
cdr3_aa: CASSSIAGVYNEQFF
cdr3_nt: TGTGCCAGCAGCTCAATAGCGGGGGTTTACAATGAGCAGTTCTTC

clone_size: once
j_call: TRBJ1-3
v_call: TRBV28
d_call: -
cdr3_aa: CASSPRGLSFSGNTIYF
cdr3_nt: TGTGCCAGCAGTCCTCGAGGGCTTTCCTTCTCTGGAAACACCATATATTTT

clone_size: -
j_call: TRBJ2-2
v_call: TRBV6-1
d_call: TRBD2
cdr3_aa: CASQSKGEGTGELFF
cdr3_nt: TGTGCCAGCCAAAGTAAAGGGGAGGGAACCGGGGAGCTGTTTTTT

clone_size: -
j_call: TRBJ1-1
v_call: TRBV27
d_call: -
cdr3_aa: CASSLGEGTEAFF
cdr3_nt: TGTGCCAGCAGTTTAGGGGAGGGTACTGAAGCTTTCTTT

clone_size: -
j_call: TRBJ2-3
v_call: TRBV5-6
d_call: TRBD2
cdr3_aa: CASSGGVLTDTQYF
cdr3_nt: TGTGCCAGCAGCGGGGGGGTACTCACAGATACGCAGTATTTT

clone_size: -
j_call: TRBJ1-5
v_call: TRBV27
d_call: -
cdr3_aa: CASSGGGNQPQHF
cdr3_nt: TGTGCCAGCAGTGGAGGGGGCAATCAGCCCCAGCATTTT

clone_size: -
j_call: TRBJ2-7
v_call: TRBV4-1
d_call: TRBD1
cdr3_aa: CASSPTPGQGTYEQYF
cdr3_nt: TGCGCCAGCAGCCCGACCCCGGGACAGGGGACCTACGAGCAGTACTTC

clone_size: -
j_call: TRBJ1-5
v_call: TRBV5-5
d_call: -
cdr3_aa: CASSLDRGNQPQHF
cdr3_nt: TGTGCCAGCAGCTTGGACCGAGGGAATCAGCCCCAGCATTTT

clone_size: -
j_call: TRBJ2-7
v_call: TRBV7-6
d_call: -
cdr3_aa: CASSLDNAGRDEQYF
cdr3_nt: TGTGCCAGCAGCTTAGATAATGCAGGGCGTGACGAGCAGTACTTC

clone_size: -
j_call: TRBJ2-1
v_call: TRBV12-5
d_call: -
cdr3_aa: CASGFEGPYNEQFF
cdr3_nt: TGTGCTAGTGGTTTTGAGGGCCCCTACAATGAGCAGTTCTTC

clone_size: -
j_call: TRBJ2-2
v_call: TRBV5-8
d_call: TRBD1
cdr3_aa: CASSSRDRAVFGELFF
cdr3_nt: TGTGCCAGCAGCTCAAGGGACAGGGCGGTCTTCGGGGAGCTGTTTTTT

clone_size: -
j_call: TRBJ2-1
v_call: TRBV29-1
d_call: TRBD2
cdr3_aa: CSVLAGRDEQFF
cdr3_nt: TGCAGCGTGCTAGCGGGACGGGATGAGCAGTTCTTC

clone_size: -
j_call: TRBJ2-2
v_call: TRBV10-1
d_call: TRBD1
cdr3_aa: CASSETTGAGGELFF
cdr3_nt: TGCGCCAGCAGTGAGACCACAGGGGCTGGCGGGGAGCTGTTTTTT

clone_size: -
j_call: TRBJ2-3
v_call: TRBV6-4
d_call: TRBD2
cdr3_aa: CASSHLAGGGDTQYF
cdr3_nt: TGTGCCAGCAGTCACCTAGCGGGAGGGGGAGATACGCAGTATTTT